Below, one TCR beta chain is given with its context. Antigen: not known. This record belongs to a study of cytotoxic CD8 clonotypes in ibrutinib-treated CLL. Study-level findings and limits: Clonality correlated strongly with circulating CD8+ T cells and exceeded age-matched healthy donors at baseline.

Some clones are missing from TCRdb's copy, which holds only in-frame ones; the method was immunoSEQ multiplex PCR. This table has 55,000 to 80,000 clones, approximately 57% appearing once. The CDR3 is 16 amino acids. This TCR was recovered from a human donor with chronic lymphocytic leukemia. The V gene is TRBV12-2, the J gene TRBJ1-6; the table's D call of TRBD1 was not tested on the DNA. TRBV12-2 is shown as a pseudogene. The sequenced sample was PBMCs, obtained after 12 months of ibrutinib treatment. CDR3 sequence reads: CASRPGLHPLNSPLHF. The CDR3 coding sequence is TGTGCAAGTCGCCCAGGCCTCCATCCCCTAAATTCACCCCTCCACTTT.